The present T cell receptor beta chain was sequenced within a study of blood T cell repertoires in COVID-19. Germline loops: CDR1 MGHRA, CDR2 YSYEKL. The CDR3 is 15 amino acids. The junction had 6 bases not matched to a gene; V was cut back by 2 bases and J by 4 bases. The study recruited people aged roughly 18 to 100 years across approximately 24 US areas. In assigning cohorts, the study relied on participant-reported clinical history. Per the original data handling: Cell counts per sample came from amplifying reference gene primers. Here immunoSEQ multiplex PCR was the method, and the copy in TCRdb shows in-frame clones only, minus some. V, J and clone size are taken as reported in that table, and D and trimming were inferred from the DNA itself. The table includes about 140,000 clones, around 79% detected once.

The sequenced material came from PBMCs or T cells enriched from blood (not recorded which). V and J are TRBV4-1 and TRBJ1-2, with 8 positions matching TRBD1. This TCR derives from a woman between 45 and 60 years old who had recovered from COVID-19. The CDR3 sequence is CASSQPTGAGYGYTF. The DNA of the CDR3 is TGCGCCAGCAGCCAACCGACAGGGGCGGGCTATGGCTACACCTTC.